The entry below describes one T cell receptor beta chain. CD45RO-negative, CCR7-positively selected cells formed the naive CD8 fraction, excluding terminally differentiated effector memory CD45RA+ cells. The data belong to a study of shared clonotypes between healthy human individuals. It was at deep level that the assay was run. Clones were read by immunoSEQ multiplex PCR, and TCRdb kept only the in-frame ones, dropping some. Here the sample spans roughly 1,800,000 clones, about 94% being singletons. The CDR3 has 14 amino acids. Germline loops: CDR1 GTSNPN, CDR2 SVGIG (reference sequence). V was clipped by 1 base and J by 5 bases; unmatched bases: 5.

This TCR came from a man in his late teens or twenties in good health. Material for sequencing was naive CD8+ T cells sorted from blood. V is TRBV30 and J is TRBJ2-1; 7 bases are a match to TRBD2. The CDR3 region has the DNA TGTGCCTGGAGTGGGGGGGGAGAGAACAATGAGCAGTTCTTC. It specifies CAWSGGGENNEQFF.